The rows below give T cell receptor beta chains drawn from one sample of a study of blood T cells in healthy people across ages. A single record per CDR3 protein comes from TCRdb applying MiXCR to the 5' RACE reads. This table holds about 1,500,000 distinct CDR3 sequences, 25% to 30% found once. The sequencing input was blood. The receptors shown here come from a woman in her 30s in good health. The conserved cysteine and the conserved F or W are not part of the CDR3 here. D genes are given only for firm matches.

TRBV7-9 . ASRTTEAF
TRBV29-1 TRBD2 CVEAGSRVGSYEQY
TRBV28 . ASGFRRDYGYT
TRBV4-1 TRBD2 ASSQPAGTSGGVNEQY
TRBV4-3 TRBD2 ASSQTSGRQETQY
TRBV30 TRBD1 AWKDGGTGPYGEQF
TRBV7-9 TRBD1 ASSLSGGLQETQY
TRBV6-1 . ASSGVGRAYNEQY
TRBV20-1 TRBD2 SVITAGGYNEQF
TRBV14 . ASSAAAFYNEQY
TRBV29-1 TRBD2 SVGLAGGPGF
TRBV7-3 . IPPLPSSYNEQF
TRBV6-2/TRBV6-3 TRBD1 ASSFLDRDNEQY
TRBV6-2/TRBV6-3 . ASGSETDTQY
TRBV4-1 . ASSQDRRGDQPQH
TRBV6-2/TRBV6-3 . ASRRPLGPTEETQY
TRBV7-9 TRBD2 ASSATSGRATDTQY
TRBV20-1 . SAREFLGRNYEQY
TRBV6-2/TRBV6-3 TRBD1 ASSQPGTGKRYEQY
TRBV7-2 TRBD2 ASSLWGLADNEQF
TRBV5-1 . ASSFGEAYGYT
TRBV7-9 . ASSQEHGTQY
TRBV6-5 . ASSYLSARGYT
TRBV3-1 TRBD2 ASSQYGPGGRTSDYNEQF
TRBV9 TRBD1 ASSAVTGTGSSGYT
TRBV12-3/TRBV12-4 . ASSWGRSSYNEQF
TRBV6-5 . ASTEGPYQETQY
TRBV2 . ASTFQDSRTDTQY
TRBV28 TRBD1 ASSAGGQGGRQPQH
TRBV30 . AWMGGSAYEQY
TRBV6-2/TRBV6-3 . ASSYIGGAGEQY
TRBV11-1 TRBD1 ASSLGGQAFYEQY
TRBV5-1 . ASSRRGAQDTQY
TRBV6-5 . ASSLDSTYSPLH
TRBV20-1 . SAAPGGDLGEKLF
TRBV2 . ASSATGYSNQPQH
TRBV3-1 . ASRSYYGYT
TRBV19 TRBD2 ASSIETSGRESQETQY
TRBV20-1 . SAKSGSYEQY
TRBV28 . ASSEGSYSNSPLH
TRBV7-2 TRBD1 ASSSRTGTGANVLT
TRBV6-1 . ASSEVGAQETQY
TRBV6-6 TRBD2 ASSRGVAGTYEQY
TRBV5-5 . ASSLGGRSCEQY
TRBV7-2 TRBD2 ASSLQSGGGADTQY
TRBV2 . ASSVRRQVTGANVLT
TRBV12-3/TRBV12-4 TRBD2 ASSLRTSRFYGQF
TRBV2 . ASERDGYNEQF
TRBV12-3/TRBV12-4 . ASRPTGQGNGYT
TRBV5-1 . ASSLEIGVSPLH
TRBV7-7 . ASSPRDSPYNEQF
TRBV5-6 TRBD2 ASSLRLAIYEQY
TRBV6-5 TRBD2 ASSRSGSSSDTQY
TRBV20-1 . SARRDTRGGVGPQH